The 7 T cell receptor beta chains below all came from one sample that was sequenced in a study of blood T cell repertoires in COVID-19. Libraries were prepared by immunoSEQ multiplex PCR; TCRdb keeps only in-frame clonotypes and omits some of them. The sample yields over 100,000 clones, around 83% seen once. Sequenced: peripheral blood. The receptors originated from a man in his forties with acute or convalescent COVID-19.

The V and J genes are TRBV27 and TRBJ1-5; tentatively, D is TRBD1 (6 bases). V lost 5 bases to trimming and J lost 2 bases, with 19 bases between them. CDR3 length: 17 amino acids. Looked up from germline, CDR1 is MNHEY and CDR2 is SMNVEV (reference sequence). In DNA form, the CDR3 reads TGTGCCAGCAGTCCTACCCTAACAGGGAGGGGCAATCAGCCCCAGCATTTT. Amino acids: CASSPTLTGRGNQPQHF.

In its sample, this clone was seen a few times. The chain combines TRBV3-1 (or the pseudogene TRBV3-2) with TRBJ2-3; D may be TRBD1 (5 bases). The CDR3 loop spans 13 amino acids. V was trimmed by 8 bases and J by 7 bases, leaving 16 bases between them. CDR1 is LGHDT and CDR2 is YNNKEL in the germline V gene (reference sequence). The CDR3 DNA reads TGTGCCAGCGCCTTCCAGCCAGGGAATACGCAGTATTTT. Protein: CASAFQPGNTQYF.

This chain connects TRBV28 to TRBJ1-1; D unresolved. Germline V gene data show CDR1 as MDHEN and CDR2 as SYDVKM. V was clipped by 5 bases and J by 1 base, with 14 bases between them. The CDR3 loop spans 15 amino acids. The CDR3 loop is CASSPRVPANTEAFF. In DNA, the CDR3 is TGTGCCAGCAGTCCCCGGGTGCCAGCGAACACTGAAGCTTTCTTT.

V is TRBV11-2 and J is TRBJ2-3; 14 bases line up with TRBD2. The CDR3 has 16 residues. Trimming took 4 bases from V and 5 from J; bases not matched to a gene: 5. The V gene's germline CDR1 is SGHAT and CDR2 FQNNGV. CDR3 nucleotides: TGTGCCAGCAGCTGGGGACTAGCGGGAGCTAGAGATACGCAGTATTTT. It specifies CASSWGLAGARDTQYF.

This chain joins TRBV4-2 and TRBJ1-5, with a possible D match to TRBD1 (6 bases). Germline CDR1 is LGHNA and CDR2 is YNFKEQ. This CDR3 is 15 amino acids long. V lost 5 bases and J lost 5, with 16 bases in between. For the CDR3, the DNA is TGTGCCAGCAGCAAGGGGGGGGTGGGCGATCAGCCCCAGCATTTT. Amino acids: CASSKGGVGDQPQHF.

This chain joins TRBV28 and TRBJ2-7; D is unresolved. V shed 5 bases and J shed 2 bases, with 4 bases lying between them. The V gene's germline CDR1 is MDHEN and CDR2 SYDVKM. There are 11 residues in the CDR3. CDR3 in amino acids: CASSTPYEQYF. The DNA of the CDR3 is TGTGCCAGCAGTACACCCTACGAGCAGTACTTC. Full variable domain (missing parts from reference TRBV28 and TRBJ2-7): DVKVTQSSRYLVKRTGEKVFLECVQDMDHENMFWYRQDPGLGLRLIYFSYDVKMKEKGDIPEGYSVSREKKERFSLILESASTNQTSMYLCASSTPYEQYFGPGTRLTVT.

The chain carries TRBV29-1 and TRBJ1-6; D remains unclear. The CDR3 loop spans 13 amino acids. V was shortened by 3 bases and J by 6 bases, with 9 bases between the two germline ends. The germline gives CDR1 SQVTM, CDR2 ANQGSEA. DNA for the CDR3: TGCAGCGTTGAGGAAACAGCTAATTCACCCCTCCACTTT. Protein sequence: CSVEETANSPLHF.